This TCR beta chain was obtained from a study of shared clonotypes between healthy human individuals. The deep-level immunoSEQ assay was used. The unsorted PBMC replicate PCRs were performed with roughly 300 ng DNA, 30,000 to 35,000 T cell genomes. The method was immunoSEQ multiplex PCR; TCRdb's version includes in-frame clones alone and lacks a portion of them. The sample carries about 480,000 clones, about four fifths recorded once. The CDR3 sequence is 15 residues long. V lost 7 bases and J lost 4; bases outside the gene matches: 9. Looked up from germline, CDR1 is SGHKS and CDR2 is YYEKEE (reference sequence). All the donors were Caucasian adults who lived in Nashville, Tennessee.

The chain carries TRBV5-5 and TRBJ2-5; 11 bases match TRBD1. This receptor was identified in a woman in her forties in good health. Some clones in this sample may be carry-over from other donors' samples. The sequencing sample was made of PBMCs. As DNA, the CDR3 is TGTGCCAGCCGCAAACCCGGGACAGGGGGAGAGACCCAGTACTTC. As protein: CASRKPGTGGETQYF.